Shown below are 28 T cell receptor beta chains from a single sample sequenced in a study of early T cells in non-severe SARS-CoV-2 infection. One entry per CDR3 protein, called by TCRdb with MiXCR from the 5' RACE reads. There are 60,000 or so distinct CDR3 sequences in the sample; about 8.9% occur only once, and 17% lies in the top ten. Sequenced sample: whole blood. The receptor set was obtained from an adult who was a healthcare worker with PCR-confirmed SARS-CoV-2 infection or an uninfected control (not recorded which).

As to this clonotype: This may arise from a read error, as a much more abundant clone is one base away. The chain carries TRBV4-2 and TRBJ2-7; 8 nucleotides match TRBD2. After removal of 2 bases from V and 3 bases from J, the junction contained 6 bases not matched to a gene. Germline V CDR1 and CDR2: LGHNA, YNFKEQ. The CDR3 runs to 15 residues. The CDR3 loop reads CASSQRGGTSYEQYF. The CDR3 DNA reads TGTGCCAGCAGCCAAAGAGGCGGGACTAGCTACGAGCAGTACTTC.

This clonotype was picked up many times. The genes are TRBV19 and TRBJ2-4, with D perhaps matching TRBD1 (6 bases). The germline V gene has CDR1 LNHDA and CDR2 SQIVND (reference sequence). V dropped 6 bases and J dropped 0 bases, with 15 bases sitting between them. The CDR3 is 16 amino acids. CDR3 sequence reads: CASRGHSSGAKNIQYF. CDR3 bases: TGTGCCAGTAGGGGACATAGCTCCGGAGCCAAAAACATTCAGTACTTC.

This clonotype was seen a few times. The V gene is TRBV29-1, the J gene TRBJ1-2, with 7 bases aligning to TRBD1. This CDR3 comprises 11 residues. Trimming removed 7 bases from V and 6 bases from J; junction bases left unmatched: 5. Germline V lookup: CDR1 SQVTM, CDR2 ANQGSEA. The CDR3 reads CSAGTVDGYTF. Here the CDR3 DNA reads TGCAGCGCCGGGACAGTTGATGGCTACACCTTC.

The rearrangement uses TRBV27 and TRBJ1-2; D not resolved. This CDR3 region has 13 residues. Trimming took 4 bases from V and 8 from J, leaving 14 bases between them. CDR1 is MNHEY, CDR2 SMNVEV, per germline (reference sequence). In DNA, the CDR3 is TGTGCCAGCAGTTCCCTTGACGCCTGGGGCTACACCTTC. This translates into CASSSLDAWGYTF.

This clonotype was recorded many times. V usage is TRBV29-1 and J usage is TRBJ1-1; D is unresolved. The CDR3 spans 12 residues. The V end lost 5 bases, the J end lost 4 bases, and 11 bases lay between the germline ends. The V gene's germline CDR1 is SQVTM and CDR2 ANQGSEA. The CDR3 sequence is CSVSSLGTEAFF. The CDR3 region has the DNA TGCAGCGTTTCGTCGTTAGGCACTGAAGCTTTCTTT.

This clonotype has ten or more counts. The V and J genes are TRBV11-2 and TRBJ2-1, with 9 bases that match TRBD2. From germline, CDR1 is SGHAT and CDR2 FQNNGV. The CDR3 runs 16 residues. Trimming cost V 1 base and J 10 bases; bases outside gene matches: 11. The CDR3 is CASSLGGLAGKEEQFF. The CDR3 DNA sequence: TGTGCCAGCAGCTTAGGAGGTCTAGCGGGGAAGGAGGAGCAGTTCTTC.

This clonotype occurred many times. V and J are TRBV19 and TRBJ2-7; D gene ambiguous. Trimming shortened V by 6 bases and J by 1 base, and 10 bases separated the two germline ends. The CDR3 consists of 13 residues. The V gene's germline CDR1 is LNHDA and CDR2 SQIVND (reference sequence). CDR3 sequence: CASRHRGSYEQYF. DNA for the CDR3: TGTGCCAGTAGGCACCGTGGGTCCTACGAGCAGTACTTC.

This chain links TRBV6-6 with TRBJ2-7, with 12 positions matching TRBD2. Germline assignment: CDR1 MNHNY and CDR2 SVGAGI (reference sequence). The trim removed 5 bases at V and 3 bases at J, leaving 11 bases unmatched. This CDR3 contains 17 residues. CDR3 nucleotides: TGTGCCAGCAGTCCCGGGGCTAGCGGGAGGGCGATCTACGAGCAGTACTTC. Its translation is CASSPGASGRAIYEQYF.

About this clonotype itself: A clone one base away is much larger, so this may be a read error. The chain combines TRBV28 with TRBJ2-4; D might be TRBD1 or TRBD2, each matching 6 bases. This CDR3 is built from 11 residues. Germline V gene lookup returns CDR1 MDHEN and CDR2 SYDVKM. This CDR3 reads CVIRGGNIQYF. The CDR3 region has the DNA TGTGTCATCCGAGGGGGGAACATTCAGTACTTC. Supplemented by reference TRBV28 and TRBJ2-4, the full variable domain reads DVKVTQSSRYLVKRTGEKVFLECVQDMDHENMFWYRQDPGLGLRLIYFSYDVKMKEKGDIPEGYSVSREKKERFSLILESASTNQTSMYLCVIRGGNIQYFGAGTRLSVL.

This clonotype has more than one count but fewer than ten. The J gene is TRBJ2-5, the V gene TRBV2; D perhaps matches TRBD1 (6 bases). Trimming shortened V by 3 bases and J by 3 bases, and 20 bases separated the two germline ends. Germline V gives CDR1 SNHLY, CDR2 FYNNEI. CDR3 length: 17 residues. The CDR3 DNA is TGTGCCAGCAGTGAGTTGGGGGCGGAGATTGCGAAAGAGACCCAGTACTTC. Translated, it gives CASSELGAEIAKETQYF.

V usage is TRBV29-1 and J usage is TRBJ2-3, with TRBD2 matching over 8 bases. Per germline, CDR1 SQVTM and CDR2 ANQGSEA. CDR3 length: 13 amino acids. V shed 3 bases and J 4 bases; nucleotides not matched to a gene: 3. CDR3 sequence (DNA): TGCAGCGTTGAGGTGACTAGCGCAGATACGCAGTATTTT. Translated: CSVEVTSADTQYF.

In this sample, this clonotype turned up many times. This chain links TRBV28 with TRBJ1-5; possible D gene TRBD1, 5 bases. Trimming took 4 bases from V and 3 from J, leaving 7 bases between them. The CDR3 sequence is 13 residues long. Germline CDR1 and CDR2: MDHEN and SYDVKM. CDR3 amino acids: CASSSTVNQPQHF. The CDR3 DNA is TGTGCCAGCAGTTCGACAGTCAATCAGCCCCAGCATTTT.

CDR3 nucleotides: TGTGCCAGCAGGCGACGACTAGTGGGAGGCCGCACAGATACGCAGTATTTT. Protein product: CASRRRLVGGRTDTQYF. V and J are TRBV6-2 or TRBV6-3 and TRBJ2-3; D possibly corresponds to TRBD2 (6 bases). V shed 6 bases and J shed 1 base, with 20 bases lying between them. The germline gives CDR1 MNHEY, CDR2 SVGEGT. This CDR3 is built from 17 residues.

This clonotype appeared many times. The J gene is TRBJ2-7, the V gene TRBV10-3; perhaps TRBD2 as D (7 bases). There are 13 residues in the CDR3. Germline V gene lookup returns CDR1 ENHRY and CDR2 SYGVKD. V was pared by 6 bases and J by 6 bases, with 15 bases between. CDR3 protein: CAIRPYREGEQYF. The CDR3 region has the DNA TGTGCCATCAGGCCCTACAGGGAGGGCGAGCAGTACTTC.

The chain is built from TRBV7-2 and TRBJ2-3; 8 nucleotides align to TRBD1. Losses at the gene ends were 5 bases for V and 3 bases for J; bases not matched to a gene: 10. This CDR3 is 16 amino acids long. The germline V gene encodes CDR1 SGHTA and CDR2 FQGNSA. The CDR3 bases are TGTGCCAGCAGCCCCCGGACAGGGAAGAAAACAGATACGCAGTATTTT. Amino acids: CASSPRTGKKTDTQYF.

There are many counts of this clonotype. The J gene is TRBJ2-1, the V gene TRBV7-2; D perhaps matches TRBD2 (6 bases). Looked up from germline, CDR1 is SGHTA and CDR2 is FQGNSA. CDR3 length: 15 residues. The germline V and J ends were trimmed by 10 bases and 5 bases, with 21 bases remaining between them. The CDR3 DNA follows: TGTGCCAACTCCCCCTGGGCGGGGTCCGACAATGAGCAGTTCTTC. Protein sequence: CANSPWAGSDNEQFF. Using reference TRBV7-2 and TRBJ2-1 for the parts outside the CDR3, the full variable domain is GAGVSQSPSNKVTEKGKDVELRCDPISGHTALYWYRQSLGQGLEFLIYFQGNSAPDKSGLPSDRFSAERTGGSVSTLTIQRTQQEDSAVYLCANSPWAGSDNEQFFGPGTRLTVL.

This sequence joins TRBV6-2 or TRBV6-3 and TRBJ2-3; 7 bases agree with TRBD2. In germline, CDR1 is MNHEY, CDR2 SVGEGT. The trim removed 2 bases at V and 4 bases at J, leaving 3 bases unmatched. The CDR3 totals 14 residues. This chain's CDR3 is CASSYAGRSDTQYF. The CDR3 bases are TGTGCCAGCAGTTACGCCGGGAGGTCAGATACGCAGTATTTT.

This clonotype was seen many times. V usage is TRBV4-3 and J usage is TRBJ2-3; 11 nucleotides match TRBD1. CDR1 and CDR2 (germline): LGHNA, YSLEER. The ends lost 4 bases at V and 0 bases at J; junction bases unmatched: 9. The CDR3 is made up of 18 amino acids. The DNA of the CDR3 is TGCGCCAGCAGCCGATATTCGGGGACAGGGGGTAGCACAGATACGCAGTATTTT. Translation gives CASSRYSGTGGSTDTQYF.

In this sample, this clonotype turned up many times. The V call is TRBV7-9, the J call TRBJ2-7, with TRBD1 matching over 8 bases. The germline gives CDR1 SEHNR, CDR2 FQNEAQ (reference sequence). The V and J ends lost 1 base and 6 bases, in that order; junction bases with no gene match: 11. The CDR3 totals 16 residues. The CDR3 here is CASSLVLPRGPSEQYF. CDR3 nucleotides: TGTGCCAGCAGCTTAGTTCTTCCCAGGGGGCCCTCCGAGCAGTACTTC.

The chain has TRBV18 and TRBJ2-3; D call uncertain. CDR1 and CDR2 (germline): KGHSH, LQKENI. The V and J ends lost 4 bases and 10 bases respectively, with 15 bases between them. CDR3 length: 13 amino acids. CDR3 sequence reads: CASSRPGVEAQYF. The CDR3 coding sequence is TGTGCCAGCTCACGGCCCGGCGTAGAGGCGCAGTATTTT.

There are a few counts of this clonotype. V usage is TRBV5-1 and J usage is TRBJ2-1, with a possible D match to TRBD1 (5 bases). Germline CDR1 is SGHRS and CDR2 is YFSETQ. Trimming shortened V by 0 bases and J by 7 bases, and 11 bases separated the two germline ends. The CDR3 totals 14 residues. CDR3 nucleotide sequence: TGCGCCAGCAGCTTGGCCTCAGGGCTTAATGAGCAGTTCTTC. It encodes CASSLASGLNEQFF.

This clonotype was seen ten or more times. DNA of the CDR3: TGTGCCAGCAGTTTAACTAGCGGGGGAAACTACGAGCAGTACTTC. This codes for CASSLTSGGNYEQYF. The chain has TRBV27 and TRBJ2-7; 11 nucleotides line up with TRBD2. This CDR3 has 15 amino acids. Looked up from germline, CDR1 is MNHEY and CDR2 is SMNVEV (reference sequence). After removal of 2 bases from V and 3 bases from J, the junction contained 3 bases not matched to a gene.

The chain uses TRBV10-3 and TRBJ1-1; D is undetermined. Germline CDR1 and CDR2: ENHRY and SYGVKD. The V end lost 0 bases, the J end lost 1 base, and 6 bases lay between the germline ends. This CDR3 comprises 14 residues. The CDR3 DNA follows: TGTGCCATCAGTGAGTCGGGCCAGAACACTGAAGCTTTCTTT. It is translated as CAISESGQNTEAFF.

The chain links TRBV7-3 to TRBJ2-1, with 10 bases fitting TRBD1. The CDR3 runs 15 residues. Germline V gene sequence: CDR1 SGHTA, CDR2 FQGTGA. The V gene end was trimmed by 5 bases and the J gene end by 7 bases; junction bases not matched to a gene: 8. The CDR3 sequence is CASSPGQGEVNEQFF. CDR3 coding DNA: TGTGCCAGCAGCCCAGGACAGGGGGAGGTGAATGAGCAGTTCTTC.

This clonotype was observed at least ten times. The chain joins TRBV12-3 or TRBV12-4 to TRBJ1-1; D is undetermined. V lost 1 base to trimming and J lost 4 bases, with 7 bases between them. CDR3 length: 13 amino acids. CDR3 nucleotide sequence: TGTGCCAGCAGTTTAGGGTTGAGCACTGAAGCTTTCTTT. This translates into CASSLGLSTEAFF.

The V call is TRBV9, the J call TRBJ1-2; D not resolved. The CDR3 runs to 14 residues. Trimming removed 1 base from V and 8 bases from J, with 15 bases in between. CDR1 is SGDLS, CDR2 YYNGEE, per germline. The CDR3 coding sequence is TGTGCCAGCAGCGTATACGGTGTTTCAAACGGCTACACCTTC. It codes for CASSVYGVSNGYTF.

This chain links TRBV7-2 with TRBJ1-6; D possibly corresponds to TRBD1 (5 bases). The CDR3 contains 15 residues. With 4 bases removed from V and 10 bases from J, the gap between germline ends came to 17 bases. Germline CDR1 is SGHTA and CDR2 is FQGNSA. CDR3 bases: TGTGCCAGCAGCTCGATGGGGGTTGGTATATCACCCCTCCACTTT. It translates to CASSSMGVGISPLHF.

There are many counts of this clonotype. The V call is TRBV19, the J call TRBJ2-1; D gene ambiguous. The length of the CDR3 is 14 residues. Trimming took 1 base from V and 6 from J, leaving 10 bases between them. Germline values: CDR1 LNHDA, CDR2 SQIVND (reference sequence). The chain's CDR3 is CASSIGTGPNEQFF. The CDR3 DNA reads TGTGCCAGTAGTATAGGGACCGGCCCCAATGAGCAGTTCTTC.